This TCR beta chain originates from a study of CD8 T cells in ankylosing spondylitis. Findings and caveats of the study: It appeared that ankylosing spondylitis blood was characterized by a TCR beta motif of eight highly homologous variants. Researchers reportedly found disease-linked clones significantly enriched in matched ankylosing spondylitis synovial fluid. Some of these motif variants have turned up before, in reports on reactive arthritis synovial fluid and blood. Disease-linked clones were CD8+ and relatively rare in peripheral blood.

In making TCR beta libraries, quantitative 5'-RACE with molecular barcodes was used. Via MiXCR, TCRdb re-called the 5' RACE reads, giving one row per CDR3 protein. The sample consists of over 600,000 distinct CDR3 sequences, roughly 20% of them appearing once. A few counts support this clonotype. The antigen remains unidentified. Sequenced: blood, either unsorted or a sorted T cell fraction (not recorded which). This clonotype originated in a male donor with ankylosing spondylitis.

The CDR3 sequence is CASSRRGLDRETQYF. Here the CDR3 DNA reads TGTGCCAGTAGCCGACGGGGGCTAGATAGAGAGACCCAGTACTTC. The chain employs TRBV19 and TRBJ2-5, with D perhaps being TRBD1 or TRBD2 (6 bases each). This CDR3 is built from 15 residues. Looked up from germline, CDR1 is LNHDA and CDR2 is SQIVND (reference sequence). V gave up 6 bases and J gave up 4 bases, with 18 bases separating them.